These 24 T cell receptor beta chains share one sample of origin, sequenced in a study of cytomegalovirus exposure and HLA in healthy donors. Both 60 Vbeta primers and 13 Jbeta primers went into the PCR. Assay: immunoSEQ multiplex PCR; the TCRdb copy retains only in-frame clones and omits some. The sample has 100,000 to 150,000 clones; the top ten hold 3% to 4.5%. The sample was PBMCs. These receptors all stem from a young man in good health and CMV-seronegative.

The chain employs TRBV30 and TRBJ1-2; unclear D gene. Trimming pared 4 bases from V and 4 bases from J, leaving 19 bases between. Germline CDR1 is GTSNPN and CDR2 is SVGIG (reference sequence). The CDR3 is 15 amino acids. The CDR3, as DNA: TGTGCCTGGAACGATCGAGCCCGGGAGCTCTATGGCTACACCTTC. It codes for CAWNDRARELYGYTF. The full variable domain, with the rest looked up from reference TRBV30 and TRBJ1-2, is SQTIHQWPATLVQPVGSPLSLECTVEGTSNPNLYWYRQAAGRGLQLLFYSVGIGQISSEVPQNLSASRPQDRQFILSSKKLLLSDSGFYLCAWNDRARELYGYTFGSGTRLTVV.

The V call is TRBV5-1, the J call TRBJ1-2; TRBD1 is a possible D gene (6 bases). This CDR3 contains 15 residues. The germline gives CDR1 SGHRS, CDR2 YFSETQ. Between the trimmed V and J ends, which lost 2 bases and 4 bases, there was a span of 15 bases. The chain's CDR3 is CASSFAFRTVYGYTF. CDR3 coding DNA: TGCGCCAGCAGCTTTGCCTTTCGGACAGTCTATGGCTACACCTTC.

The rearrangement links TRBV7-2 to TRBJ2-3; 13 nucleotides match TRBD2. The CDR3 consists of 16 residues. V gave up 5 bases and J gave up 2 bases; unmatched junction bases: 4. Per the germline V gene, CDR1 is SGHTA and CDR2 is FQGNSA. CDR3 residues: CASSLTSGRPTDTQYF. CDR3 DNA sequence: TGTGCCAGCAGCCTGACTAGCGGGAGGCCCACAGATACGCAGTATTTT.

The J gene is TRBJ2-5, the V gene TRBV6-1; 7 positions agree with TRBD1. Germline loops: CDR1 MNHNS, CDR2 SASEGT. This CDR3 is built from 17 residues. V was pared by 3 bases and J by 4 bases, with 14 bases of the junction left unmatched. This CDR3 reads CASSDPKAYRGGETQYF. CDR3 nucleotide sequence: TGTGCCAGCAGTGACCCAAAAGCTTACAGGGGTGGAGAGACCCAGTACTTC.

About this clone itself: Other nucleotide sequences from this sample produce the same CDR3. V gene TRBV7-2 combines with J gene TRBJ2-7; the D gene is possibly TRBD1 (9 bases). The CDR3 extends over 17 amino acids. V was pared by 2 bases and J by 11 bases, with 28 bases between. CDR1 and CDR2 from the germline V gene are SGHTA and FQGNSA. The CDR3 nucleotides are TGTGCCAGCAGCTTACGGGGGGGCGGGACAGGGATCTCAAGGGAGTACTTC. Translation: CASSLRGGGTGISREYF.

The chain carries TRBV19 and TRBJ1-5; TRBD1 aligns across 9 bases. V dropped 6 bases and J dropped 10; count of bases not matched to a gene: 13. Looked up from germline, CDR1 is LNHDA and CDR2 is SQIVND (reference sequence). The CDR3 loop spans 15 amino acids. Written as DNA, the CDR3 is TGTGCCAGTAGGAACAACAGGGGGCGAAATGATCCCCAGCATTTT. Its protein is CASRNNRGRNDPQHF. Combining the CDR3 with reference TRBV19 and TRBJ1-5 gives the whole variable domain DGGITQSPKYLFRKEGQNVTLSCEQNLNHDAMYWYRQDPGQGLRLIYYSQIVNDFQKGDIAEGYSVSREKKESFPLTVTSAQKNPTAFYLCASRNNRGRNDPQHFGDGTRLSIL.

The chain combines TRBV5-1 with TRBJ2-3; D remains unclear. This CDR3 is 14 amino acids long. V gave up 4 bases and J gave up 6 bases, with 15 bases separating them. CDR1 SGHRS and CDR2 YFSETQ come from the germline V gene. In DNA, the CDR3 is TGCGCCAGCAGCCCCCTCACCGTTAGCGATACGCAGTATTTT. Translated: CASSPLTVSDTQYF.

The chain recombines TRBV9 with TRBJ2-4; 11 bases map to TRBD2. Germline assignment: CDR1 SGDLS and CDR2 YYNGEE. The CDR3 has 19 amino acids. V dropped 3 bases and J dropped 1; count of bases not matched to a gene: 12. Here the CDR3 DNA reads TGTGCCAGCAGCGACGCCGGGACTAGCGGTCCAGGGGCCAAAAACATTCAGTACTTC. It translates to CASSDAGTSGPGAKNIQYF.

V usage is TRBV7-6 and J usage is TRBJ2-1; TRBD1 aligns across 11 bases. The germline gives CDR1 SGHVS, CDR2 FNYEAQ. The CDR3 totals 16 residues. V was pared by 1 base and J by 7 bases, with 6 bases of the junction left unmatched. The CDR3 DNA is TGTGCCAGCAGCTTAGGTGGGACAGGGGGACGGAATGAGCAGTTCTTC. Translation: CASSLGGTGGRNEQFF.

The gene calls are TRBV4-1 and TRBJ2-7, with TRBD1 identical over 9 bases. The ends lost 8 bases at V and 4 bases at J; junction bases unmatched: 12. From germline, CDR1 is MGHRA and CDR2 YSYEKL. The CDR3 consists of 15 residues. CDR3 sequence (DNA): TGCGCCAGCGCCTCGGGACAGGGACCCGTATACGAGCAGTACTTC. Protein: CASASGQGPVYEQYF.

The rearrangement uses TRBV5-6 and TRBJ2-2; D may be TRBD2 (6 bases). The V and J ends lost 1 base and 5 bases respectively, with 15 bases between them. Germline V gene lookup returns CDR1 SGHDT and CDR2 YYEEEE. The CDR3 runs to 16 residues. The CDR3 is CASSLPAGVETGELFF. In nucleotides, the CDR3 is TGTGCCAGCAGCTTGCCAGCGGGTGTAGAAACCGGGGAGCTGTTTTTT.

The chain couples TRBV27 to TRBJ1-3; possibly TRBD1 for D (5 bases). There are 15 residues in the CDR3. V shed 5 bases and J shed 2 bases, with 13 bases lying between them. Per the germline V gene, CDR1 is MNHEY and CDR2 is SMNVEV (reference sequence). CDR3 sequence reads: CASSRGGSAGNTIYF. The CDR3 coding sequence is TGTGCCAGCAGTAGGGGAGGCTCGGCTGGAAACACCATATATTTT.

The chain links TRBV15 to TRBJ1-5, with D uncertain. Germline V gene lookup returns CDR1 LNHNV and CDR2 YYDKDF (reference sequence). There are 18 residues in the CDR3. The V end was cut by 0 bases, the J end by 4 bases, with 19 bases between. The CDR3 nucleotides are TGTGCCACCAGCAGAGATTTGGGCAGCCCGAACCTAAATCAGCCCCAGCATTTT. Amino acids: CATSRDLGSPNLNQPQHF.

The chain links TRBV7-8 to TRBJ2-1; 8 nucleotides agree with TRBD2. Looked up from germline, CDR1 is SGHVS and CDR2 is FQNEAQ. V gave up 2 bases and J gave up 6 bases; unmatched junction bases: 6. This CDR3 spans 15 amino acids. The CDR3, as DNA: TGTGCCAGCAGCTTAATGGCGGGAGGTATCAATGAGCAGTTCTTC. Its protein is CASSLMAGGINEQFF.

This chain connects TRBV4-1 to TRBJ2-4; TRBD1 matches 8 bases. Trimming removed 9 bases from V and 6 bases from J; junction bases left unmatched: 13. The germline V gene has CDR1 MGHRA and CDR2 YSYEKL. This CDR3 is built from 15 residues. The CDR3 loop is CASGTEDRVGNIQYF. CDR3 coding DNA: TGCGCCAGTGGGACTGAGGACAGGGTGGGAAACATTCAGTACTTC.

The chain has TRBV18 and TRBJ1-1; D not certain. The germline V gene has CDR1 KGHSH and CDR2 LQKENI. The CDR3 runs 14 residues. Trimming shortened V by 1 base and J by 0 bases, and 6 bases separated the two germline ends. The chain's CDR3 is CASSPQPVNTEAFF. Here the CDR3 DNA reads TGTGCCAGCTCACCACAACCGGTGAACACTGAAGCTTTCTTT.

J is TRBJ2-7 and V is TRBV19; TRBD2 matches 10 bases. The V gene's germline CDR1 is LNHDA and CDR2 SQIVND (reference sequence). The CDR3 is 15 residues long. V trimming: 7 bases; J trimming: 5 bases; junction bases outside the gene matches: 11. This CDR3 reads CASKGIAGGNNEQYF. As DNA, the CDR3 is TGTGCCAGTAAAGGGATAGCGGGAGGAAATAACGAGCAGTACTTC.

The CDR3 region is CASSLATGRTETQYF. CDR3 DNA sequence: TGTGCCAGCAGCTTGGCGACGGGGAGGACAGAGACCCAGTACTTC. The V call is TRBV5-4, the J call TRBJ2-5; D is perhaps TRBD2 (6 bases). Trimming pared 0 bases from V and 4 bases from J, leaving 13 bases between. The CDR3 spans 15 residues. CDR1 is SGHNT and CDR2 is YYREEE in the germline V gene (reference sequence).

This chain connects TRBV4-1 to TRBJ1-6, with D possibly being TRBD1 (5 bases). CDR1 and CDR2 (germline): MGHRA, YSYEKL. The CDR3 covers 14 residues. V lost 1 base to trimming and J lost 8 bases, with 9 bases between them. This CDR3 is CASSQVLGDSPLHF. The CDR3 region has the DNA TGCGCCAGCAGCCAAGTTTTAGGGGATTCACCCCTCCACTTT.

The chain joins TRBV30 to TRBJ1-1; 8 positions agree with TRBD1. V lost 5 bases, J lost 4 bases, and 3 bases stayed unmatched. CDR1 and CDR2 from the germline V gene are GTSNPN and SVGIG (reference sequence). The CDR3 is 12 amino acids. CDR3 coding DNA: TGTGCCTGGCATGACAGGGGCACTGAAGCTTTCTTT. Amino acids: CAWHDRGTEAFF. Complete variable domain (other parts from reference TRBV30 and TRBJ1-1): SQTIHQWPATLVQPVGSPLSLECTVEGTSNPNLYWYRQAAGRGLQLLFYSVGIGQISSEVPQNLSASRPQDRQFILSSKKLLLSDSGFYLCAWHDRGTEAFFGQGTRLTVV.

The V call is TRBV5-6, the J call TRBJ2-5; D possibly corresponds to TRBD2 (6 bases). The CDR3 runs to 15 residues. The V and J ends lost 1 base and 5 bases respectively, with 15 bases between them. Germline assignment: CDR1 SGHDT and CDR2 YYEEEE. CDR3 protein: CASSLQAGRGETQYF. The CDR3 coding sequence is TGTGCCAGCAGCTTGCAGGCGGGACGGGGGGAGACCCAGTACTTC.

The CDR3 loop is CASSIEGGIPDEQYF. CDR3 nucleotide sequence: TGTGCCAGTAGTATTGAGGGCGGCATTCCGGACGAGCAGTACTTC. The chain recombines TRBV19 with TRBJ2-7; tentatively, D is TRBD2 (5 bases). V was clipped by 3 bases and J by 5 bases, with 17 bases between them. CDR3 length: 15 amino acids. Germline V CDR1 and CDR2: LNHDA, SQIVND (reference sequence).

The CDR3 nucleotides read TGTGCCTGGAGTGTACCAGGAACGAACTCCTACGAGCAGTACTTC. This translates into CAWSVPGTNSYEQYF. V usage is TRBV30 and J usage is TRBJ2-7, with D unclear. The ends were cut back, 0 bases at V and 0 bases at J, with 12 bases in the middle. CDR3 size: 15 residues. Germline values: CDR1 GTSNPN, CDR2 SVGIG (reference sequence).

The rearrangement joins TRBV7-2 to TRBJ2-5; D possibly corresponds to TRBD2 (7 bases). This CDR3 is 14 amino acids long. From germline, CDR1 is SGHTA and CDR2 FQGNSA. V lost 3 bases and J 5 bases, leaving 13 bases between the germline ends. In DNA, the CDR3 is TGTGCCAGCAGCTTCGGGGGGCCCCGGGAGACCCAGTACTTC. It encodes CASSFGGPRETQYF.